The next 3 T cell receptor beta chains were all read from a single sample in a study of T cell repertoires in breast cancer. The expanded emulsion RT-PCR method captured paired alpha and beta chains from CD8+ T cells. Blocking oligonucleotides added to a second nested PCR suppressed unpaired genes. TCRdb recomputed calls from the emulsion pairing reads with MiXCR, one row per CDR3 protein. This sample has some 37,000 distinct CDR3 sequences; 45% occur once, and the top ten carry 55% to 75%. Sample: CD8+ T cells. Receptor source: a pool of human donors with breast cancer or a healthy control (not recorded which).

The chain carries TRBV3-1 and TRBJ2-7, with D perhaps matching TRBD2 (5 bases). Germline V gives CDR1 LGHDT, CDR2 YNNKEL (reference sequence). This CDR3 has 13 residues. Trimming stripped 3 bases from V and 7 bases from J, with 13 bases between. CDR3 residues: CASSQVRGREQYF. Written as DNA, the CDR3 is TGTGCCAGCAGCCAGGTCCGGGGAAGGGAGCAGTACTTC.

The chain carries TRBV4-1 and TRBJ1-2; 7 positions match TRBD1. Germline trimming cut 5 bases from V and 3 bases from J; bases unmatched to any gene: 12. The CDR3 is made up of 16 amino acids. Per germline, CDR1 MGHRA and CDR2 YSYEKL. The chain's CDR3 is CASSVQAGGLHYGYTF. For the CDR3, the DNA is TGCGCCAGCAGCGTGCAGGCAGGGGGGCTTCACTATGGCTACACCTTC.

The V gene is TRBV20-1, the J gene TRBJ1-1; D is ambiguous. The CDR3 has 11 residues. V gave up 0 bases and J gave up 3 bases, with 2 bases separating them. Germline CDR1 is DFQATT and CDR2 is SNEGSKA (reference sequence). The CDR3 region has the DNA TGCAGTGCTAGAGAGGACACTGAAGCTTTCTTT. Protein product: CSAREDTEAFF.